This TCR beta chain came from a study of blood T cell repertoires in COVID-19. Study-level background: Whether acute or convalescent, the COVID-19 samples came from the United States, Italy and Spain.

TCRdb keeps only in-frame clones here, not all; method: immunoSEQ multiplex PCR. The sample records 150,000 or so clones, 60% to 75% being singletons. The CDR3 totals 15 residues. V lost 3 bases to trimming and J lost 10 bases, with 16 bases between them. CDR1 is SGHVS, CDR2 FQNEAQ, per germline. The specimen was peripheral blood. This clonotype was obtained from a woman aged 70-85 years with acute or convalescent COVID-19. The chain recombines TRBV7-8 with TRBJ1-6; possible D gene TRBD1, 5 bases. The CDR3 nucleotides read TGTGCCAGCAGCTTCGACCGAACGCGGGGCTCACCCCTCCACTTT. It yields the protein CASSFDRTRGSPLHF.